This record concerns one T cell receptor beta chain sequence. The sample belongs to a study of technical replicates of blood from a handful of donors. The table came from immunoSEQ multiplex PCR; TCRdb's copy has only in-frame clones and leaves some out. The sample shows about 68,000 clones, about 97% of them seen only once. The V and J ends lost 6 bases and 10 bases respectively, with 10 bases between them. CDR1 and CDR2 (germline): LNHDA, SQIVND (reference sequence). The CDR3 sequence is 11 residues long. This receptor was obtained from a human donor in good health. The rearrangement joins TRBV19 to TRBJ2-1; D gene uncertain. Sequencing was carried out using T cells isolated from PBMCs. CDR3 region: CASSFMEEQFF. DNA for the CDR3: TGTGCCAGTAGCTTTATGGAGGAGCAGTTCTTC.